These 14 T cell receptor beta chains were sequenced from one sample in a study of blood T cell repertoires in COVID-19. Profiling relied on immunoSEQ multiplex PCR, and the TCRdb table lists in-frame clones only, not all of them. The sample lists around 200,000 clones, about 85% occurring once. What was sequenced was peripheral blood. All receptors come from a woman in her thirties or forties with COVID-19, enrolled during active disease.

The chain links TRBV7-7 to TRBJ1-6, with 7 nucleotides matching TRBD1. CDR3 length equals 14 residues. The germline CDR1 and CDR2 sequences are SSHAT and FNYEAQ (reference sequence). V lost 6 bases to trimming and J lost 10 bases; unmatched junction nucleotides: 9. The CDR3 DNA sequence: TGTGCCAGCAGTCGGACACAGGGGATGTCACCCCTCCACTTT. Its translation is CASSRTQGMSPLHF.

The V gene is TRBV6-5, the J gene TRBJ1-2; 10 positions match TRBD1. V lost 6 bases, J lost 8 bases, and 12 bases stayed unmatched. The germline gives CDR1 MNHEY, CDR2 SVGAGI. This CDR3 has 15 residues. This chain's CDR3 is CASSPSPGTGVGYTF. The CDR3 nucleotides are TGTGCCAGCAGCCCCTCCCCCGGGACAGGGGTGGGCTACACCTTC.

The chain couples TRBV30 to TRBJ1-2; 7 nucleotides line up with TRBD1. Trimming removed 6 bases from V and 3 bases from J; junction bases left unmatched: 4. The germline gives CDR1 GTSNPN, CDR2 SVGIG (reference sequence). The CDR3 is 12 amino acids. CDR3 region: CACFRGDYGYTF. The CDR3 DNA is TGTGCCTGCTTCAGGGGGGACTATGGCTACACCTTC.

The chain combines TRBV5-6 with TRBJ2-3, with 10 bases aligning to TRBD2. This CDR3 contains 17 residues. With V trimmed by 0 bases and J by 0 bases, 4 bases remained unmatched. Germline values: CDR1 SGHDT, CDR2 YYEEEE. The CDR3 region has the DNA TGTGCCAGCAGCTTGGAACTAGCGGGGTCTAGCACAGATACGCAGTATTTT. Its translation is CASSLELAGSSTDTQYF.

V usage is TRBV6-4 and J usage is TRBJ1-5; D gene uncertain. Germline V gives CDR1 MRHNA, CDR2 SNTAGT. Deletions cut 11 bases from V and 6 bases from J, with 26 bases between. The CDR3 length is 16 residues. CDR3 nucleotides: TGTGCCGACACCCCTAGCCTCGGAGCATGGGGTCAGCCCCAGCATTTT. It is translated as CADTPSLGAWGQPQHF.

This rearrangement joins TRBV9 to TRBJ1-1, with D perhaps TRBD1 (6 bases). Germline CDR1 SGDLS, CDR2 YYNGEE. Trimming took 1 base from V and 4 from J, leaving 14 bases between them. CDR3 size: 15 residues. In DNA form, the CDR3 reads TGTGCCAGCAGCGTACATCCAGGGGAGGGCACTGAAGCTTTCTTT. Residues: CASSVHPGEGTEAFF.

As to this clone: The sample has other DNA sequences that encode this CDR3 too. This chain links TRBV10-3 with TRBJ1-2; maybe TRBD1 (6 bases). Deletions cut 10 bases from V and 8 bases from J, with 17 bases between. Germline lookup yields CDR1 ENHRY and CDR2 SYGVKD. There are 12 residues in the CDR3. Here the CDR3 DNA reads TGTGCCACGTCGCAACAGGGCTACGGCTACACCTTC. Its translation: CATSQQGYGYTF.

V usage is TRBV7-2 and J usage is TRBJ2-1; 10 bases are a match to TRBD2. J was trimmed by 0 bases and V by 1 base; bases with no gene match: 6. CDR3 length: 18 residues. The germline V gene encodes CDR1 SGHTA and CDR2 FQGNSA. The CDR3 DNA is TGTGCCAGCAGCTTAGTAGCGGGGGGTCAGAGCTCCTACAATGAGCAGTTCTTC. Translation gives CASSLVAGGQSSYNEQFF.

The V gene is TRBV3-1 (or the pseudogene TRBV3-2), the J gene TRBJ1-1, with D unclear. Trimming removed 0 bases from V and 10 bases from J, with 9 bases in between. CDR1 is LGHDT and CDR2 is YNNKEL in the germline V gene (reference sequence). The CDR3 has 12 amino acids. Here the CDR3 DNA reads TGTGCCAGCAGCCAAGATAAAACAGTAGCTTTCTTT. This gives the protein CASSQDKTVAFF.

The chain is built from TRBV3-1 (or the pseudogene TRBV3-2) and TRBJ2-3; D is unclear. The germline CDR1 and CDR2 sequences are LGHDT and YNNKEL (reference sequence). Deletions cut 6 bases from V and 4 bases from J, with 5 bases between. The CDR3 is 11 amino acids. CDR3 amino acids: CASRFADTQYF. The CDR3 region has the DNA TGTGCCAGCAGATTCGCAGATACGCAGTATTTT.

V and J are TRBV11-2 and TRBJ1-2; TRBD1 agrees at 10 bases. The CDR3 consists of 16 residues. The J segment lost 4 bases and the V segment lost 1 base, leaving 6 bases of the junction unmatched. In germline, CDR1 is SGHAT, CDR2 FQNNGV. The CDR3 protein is CASSLGTDRGTYGYTF. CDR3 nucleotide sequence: TGTGCCAGCAGCTTAGGAACGGACAGGGGGACCTATGGCTACACCTTC.

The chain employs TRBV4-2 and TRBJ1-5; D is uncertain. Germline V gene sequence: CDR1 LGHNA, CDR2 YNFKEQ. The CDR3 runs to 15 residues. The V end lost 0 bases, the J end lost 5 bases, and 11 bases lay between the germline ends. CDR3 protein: CASSQELGVYQPQHF. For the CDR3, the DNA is TGTGCCAGCAGCCAAGAACTGGGCGTTTATCAGCCCCAGCATTTT.

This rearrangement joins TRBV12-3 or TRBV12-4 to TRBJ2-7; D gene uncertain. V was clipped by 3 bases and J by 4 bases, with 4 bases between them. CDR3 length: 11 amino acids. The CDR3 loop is CASSFGYEQYF. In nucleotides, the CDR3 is TGTGCCAGCAGTTTCGGGTACGAGCAGTACTTC.

CDR3 in DNA: TGTGCCAGTAGTTTCGAGGAGAACACCGGGGAGCTGTTTTTT. Translating gives CASSFEENTGELFF. The chain uses TRBV19 and TRBJ2-2; D remains unclear. The CDR3 sequence is 14 residues long. CDR1 is LNHDA and CDR2 is SQIVND in the germline V gene (reference sequence). Trimming took off 5 bases at V and 1 base at J, with 8 bases between the two ends.